This is a list of T cell receptor beta chains from one sample in a study of blood T cells in healthy people across ages. Using its own MiXCR run on the 5' RACE reads, TCRdb lists one record per CDR3 protein. The top ten hold under 30% of the sample, which has 1.5 million to 2 million distinct CDR3 sequences, 30% to 40% seen once. The sequencing sample was made of blood. Receptors were obtained from a human donor in good health. Each CDR3 is given with its conserved first and last residue. Fields, in order: V gene, CDR3 length, J gene, CDR3 protein.

>TRBV5-6|15|.
CASSRDRGNTDEQYF
>TRBV4-2|13|TRBJ1-2
CASSFNGGYGYTF
>TRBV7-6|15|TRBJ2-3
CASSLELLALDTQYF
>TRBV6-1|13|TRBJ1-2
CASSEPGGYGYTF
>TRBV29-1|14|TRBJ2-7
CSVEKEDGTYEQDF
>TRBV7-9|15|TRBJ2-3
CASSPRDWNTDTQYF
>TRBV5-1|15|TRBJ2-7
CASTEGTGATYEQYF
>TRBV29-1|13|TRBJ1-2
CSVDFSPGDGYTF
>TRBV9|16|TRBJ2-3
CASSVVGRPSKDTQYF
>TRBV20-1|14|TRBJ2-7
CSARGQRSSYEQYF
>TRBV6-2/TRBV6-3|14|TRBJ2-3
CASSYLGVTDTQYF
>TRBV29-1|13|TRBJ1-2
CSVGGQGVGGYTF
>TRBV6-5|15|TRBJ1-1
CASSYSGGMSLEAFF
>TRBV20-1|15|TRBJ1-5
CSARFSGYSNQPQHF
>TRBV7-2|15|TRBJ2-5
CASSHLAGSHRSQYF
>TRBV12-3/TRBV12-4|16|TRBJ2-1
CASSFRTSGRYNEQFF
>TRBV29-1|14|TRBJ2-3
CSGQTGVLTDTQYF
>TRBV27|14|TRBJ2-7
CASTNQGQFNEQYF
>TRBV28|15|TRBJ2-3
CASSTSGGYTDTQYF
>TRBV28|12|TRBJ1-6
CASLDRGSPLHF